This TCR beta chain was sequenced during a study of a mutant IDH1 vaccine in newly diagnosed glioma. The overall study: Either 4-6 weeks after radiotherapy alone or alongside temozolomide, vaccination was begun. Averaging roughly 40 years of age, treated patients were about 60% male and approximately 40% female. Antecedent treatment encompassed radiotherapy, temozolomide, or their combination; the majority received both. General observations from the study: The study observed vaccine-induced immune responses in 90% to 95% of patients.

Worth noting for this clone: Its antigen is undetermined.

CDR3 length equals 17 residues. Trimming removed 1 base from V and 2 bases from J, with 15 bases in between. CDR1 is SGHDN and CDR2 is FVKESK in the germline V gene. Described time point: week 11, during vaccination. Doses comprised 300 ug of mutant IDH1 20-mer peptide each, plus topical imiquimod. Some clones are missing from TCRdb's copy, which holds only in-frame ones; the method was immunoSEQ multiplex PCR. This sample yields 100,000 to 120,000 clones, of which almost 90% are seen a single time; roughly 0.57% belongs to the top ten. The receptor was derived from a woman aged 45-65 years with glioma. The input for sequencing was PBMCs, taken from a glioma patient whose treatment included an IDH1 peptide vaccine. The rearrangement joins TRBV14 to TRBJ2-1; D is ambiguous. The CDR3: CASSQAPSASAYNEQFF. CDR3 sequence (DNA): TGTGCCAGCAGCCAAGCTCCCAGTGCGTCCGCCTACAATGAGCAGTTCTTC.